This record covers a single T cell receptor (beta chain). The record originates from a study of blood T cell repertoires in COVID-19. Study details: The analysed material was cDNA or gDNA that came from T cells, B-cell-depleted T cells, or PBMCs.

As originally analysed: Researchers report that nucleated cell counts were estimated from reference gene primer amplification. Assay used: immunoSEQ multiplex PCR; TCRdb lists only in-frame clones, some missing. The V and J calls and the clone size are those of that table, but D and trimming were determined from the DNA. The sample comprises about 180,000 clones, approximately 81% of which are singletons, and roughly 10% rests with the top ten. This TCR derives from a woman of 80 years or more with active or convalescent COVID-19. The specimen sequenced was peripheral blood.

The CDR3 DNA is TGTGCCAGCGGGGACAGATGGGATTCACCCCTCCACTTT. Translated: CASGDRWDSPLHF. The chain uses TRBV7-9 and TRBJ1-6; 7 bases match TRBD1. The CDR3 loop spans 13 amino acids. J was trimmed by 8 bases and V by 8 bases; bases with no gene match: 6. Germline V lookup: CDR1 SEHNR, CDR2 FQNEAQ (reference sequence).